This TCR beta chain was found in a study of beta chain features in type 1 diabetes. The V end was cut by 4 bases, the J end by 6 bases, with 7 bases between. CDR3 length equals 11 residues. Germline V gene sequence: CDR1 SEHNR, CDR2 FQNEAQ (reference sequence). This clone was seen more than once but under ten times. The entirety of the isolated RNA underwent reverse transcription, so expressed TCRB transcripts were sequenced. Using immunoSEQ multiplex PCR, the repertoire was profiled, and TCRdb retains in-frame clones only, with some absent. The sample has 450,000 to 600,000 clones, about 29% seen once.

The genes are TRBV7-9 and TRBJ2-7; no clear D. The receptor comes from a man younger than 35 in good health. The sequencing sample was made of naive CD4+ T cells from blood. The CDR3 nucleotides are TGTGCCAGCAGCTCTCTCGTCGAGCAGTACTTC. This translates into CASSSLVEQYF.